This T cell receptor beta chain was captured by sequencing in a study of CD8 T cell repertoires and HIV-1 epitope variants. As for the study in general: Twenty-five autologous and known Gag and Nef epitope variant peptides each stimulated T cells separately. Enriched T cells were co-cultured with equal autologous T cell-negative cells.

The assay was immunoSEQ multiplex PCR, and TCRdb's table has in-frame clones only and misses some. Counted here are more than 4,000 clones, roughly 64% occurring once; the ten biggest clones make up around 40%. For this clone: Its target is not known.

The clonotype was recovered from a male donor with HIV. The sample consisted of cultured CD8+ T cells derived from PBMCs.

CDR3 DNA sequence: TGTGCCAGCAGCGGAGATGCGGGAGGTTACTCCTACAATGAGCAGTTCTTC. Encoded protein: CASSGDAGGYSYNEQFF. V and J are TRBV7-9 and TRBJ2-1; 8 bases fit TRBD2. CDR1 is SEHNR, CDR2 FQNEAQ, per germline (reference sequence). Losses at the gene ends were 5 bases for V and 0 bases for J; bases not matched to a gene: 9. The CDR3 is made up of 17 amino acids.